A single sample gave rise to the 10 T cell receptor beta chains below, sequenced in a study of T-cell reconstitution after alpha-beta-depleted transplantation in children. Researchers prepared the TCRbeta library using unique molecular identifiers, the study reports. TCRdb used MiXCR to reprocess the PCR reads, holding one entry per CDR3 protein. This table has more than 500,000 distinct CDR3 sequences, approximately 10% appearing once. The sample in question was PBMCs, mostly from graft donor cells, obtained 180 days after TCRalphabeta/CD19-depleted stem cell transplant. These receptors were obtained from a female patient younger than 10 who had a stem cell transplant for aplastic anemia, so the T cells may come from the graft donor.

Many counts were recorded for this clonotype. The chain has TRBV28 and TRBJ2-5; maybe TRBD2 (5 bases). V was trimmed by 3 bases and J by 3 bases, leaving 20 bases between them. The germline CDR1 and CDR2 sequences are MDHEN and SYDVKM. This CDR3 is 17 amino acids long. The CDR3 DNA is TGTGCCAGCAGTTTCCCCTACCCTTCTGGGAGTGAAGAGACCCAGTACTTC. This encodes CASSFPYPSGSEETQYF.

This clonotype was seen a few times. This chain links TRBV28 with TRBJ2-4, with no clear D. CDR1 is MDHEN and CDR2 is SYDVKM in the germline V gene. Trimming removed 4 bases at V and 2 bases at J, with 3 bases between. The CDR3 loop spans 12 amino acids. For the CDR3, the DNA is TGTGCCAGCAGTTATACCAAAAACATTCAGTACTTC. It specifies CASSYTKNIQYF.

This clonotype was found many times. The chain links TRBV9 to TRBJ2-7; D gene uncertain. CDR3 size: 14 residues. Germline CDR1 is SGDLS and CDR2 is YYNGEE. V was cut by 0 bases and J by 3 bases, with 10 bases left in between. CDR3 nucleotides: TGTGCCAGCAGCGTAGGTAGCTGGGGCTACGAGCAGTACTTC. This codes for CASSVGSWGYEQYF.

There are a few counts of this clonotype. This chain connects TRBV9 to TRBJ1-6; 9 bases are a match to TRBD1. The CDR3 sequence is 16 residues long. V was pared by 2 bases and J by 14 bases, with 14 bases of the junction left unmatched. The germline V gene encodes CDR1 SGDLS and CDR2 YYNGEE. The CDR3 loop is CASSVNRDRAVETLHF. In DNA form, the CDR3 reads TGTGCCAGCAGCGTCAACCGGGACAGGGCGGTAGAAACCCTCCACTTT.

This clonotype occurred a few times. The rearrangement joins TRBV7-9 to TRBJ1-1; D is undetermined. Germline CDR1 is SEHNR and CDR2 is FQNEAQ (reference sequence). The CDR3 loop spans 16 amino acids. V shed 2 bases and J shed 0 bases, with 13 bases lying between them. The CDR3 sequence: CASSLQITTMNTEAFF. CDR3 DNA sequence: TGTGCCAGCAGCTTACAAATTACCACAATGAACACTGAAGCTTTCTTT.

V is TRBV10-3 and J is TRBJ2-5; a possible D gene is TRBD1 (6 bases). This CDR3 contains 13 residues. The germline V and J ends were trimmed by 4 bases and 4 bases, with 10 bases remaining between them. CDR1 and CDR2 (germline): ENHRY, SYGVKD. The chain's CDR3 is CAISVSGVETQYF. The CDR3 DNA follows: TGTGCCATCAGTGTTTCAGGGGTAGAGACCCAGTACTTC.

About this clonotype itself: Germline and junction disagree at one end, which may indicate a read error. The chain carries TRBV6-2 or TRBV6-3 and TRBJ1-1; D call uncertain. The CDR3 totals 16 residues. Germline V gene lookup returns CDR1 MNHEY and CDR2 SVGEGT. In DNA form, the CDR3 reads TGTGCCAGCAGTTACTACGCTCTCGGAGGGAACACTGAAGCTTTCTTC. Its translation is CASSYYALGGNTEAFF.

This clonotype was picked up a small number of times. The chain uses TRBV15 and TRBJ2-3; D is ambiguous. Germline CDR1 reads LNHNV; CDR2 reads YYDKDF (reference sequence). The CDR3 totals 18 residues. Trimming left V 0 bases short and J 4 bases short, with 20 bases between. The CDR3 sequence is CATSRETVQRIQPDTQYF. In nucleotides, the CDR3 is TGTGCCACCAGCAGAGAGACCGTACAGAGAATACAACCAGATACGCAGTATTTT.

About this clonotype itself: It may be a read error: a sequence one base away is much more abundant. Likely a read error: the CDR3 ends without its conserved phenylalanine or tryptophan. V gene TRBV28 combines with J gene TRBJ2-3, with TRBD1 matching 8 bases. In germline, CDR1 is MDHEN, CDR2 SYDVKM. This CDR3 spans 15 amino acids. After removal of 6 bases from V and 1 base from J, the junction contained 6 bases not matched to a gene. CDR3 in DNA: TGTGCCAGCAGCCAACAGGGGGTTGGCACAGATACGCAGTATTCT. It encodes CASSQQGVGTDTQYS.

The chain employs TRBV20-1 and TRBJ2-1; TRBD2 agrees at 13 bases. With 0 bases clipped from V and 5 bases from J, the junction kept 1 base outside the gene matches. CDR1 is DFQATT, CDR2 SNEGSKA, per germline (reference sequence). The CDR3 runs to 15 residues. In nucleotides, the CDR3 is TGCAGTGCTAGAGAGGGGACTAGCGGGAACAATGAGCAGTTCTTC. Encoded protein: CSAREGTSGNNEQFF.